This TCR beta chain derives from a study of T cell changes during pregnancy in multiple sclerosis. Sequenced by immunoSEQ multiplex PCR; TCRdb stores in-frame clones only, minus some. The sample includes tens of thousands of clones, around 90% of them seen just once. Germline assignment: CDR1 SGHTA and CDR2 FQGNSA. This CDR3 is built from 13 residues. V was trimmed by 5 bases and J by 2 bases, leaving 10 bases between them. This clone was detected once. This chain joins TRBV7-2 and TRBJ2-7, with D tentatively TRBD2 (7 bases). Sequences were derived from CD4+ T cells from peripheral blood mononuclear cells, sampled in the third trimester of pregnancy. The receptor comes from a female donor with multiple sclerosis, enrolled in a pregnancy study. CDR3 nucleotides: TGTGCCAGCAGCAAGGGGGGGCCCTACGAGCAGTACTTC. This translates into CASSKGGPYEQYF.